Described below is a single T cell receptor (beta chain) sequence and its context. The data were obtained in a study of blood T cell repertoires in COVID-19. Across the whole study: Samples representing acute and convalescent COVID-19 were sourced from the United States, Italy and Spain.

How the authors handled the data: Scientists estimated how many nucleated cells there were by amplifying reference gene primers. The protocol was immunoSEQ multiplex PCR, while the TCRdb copy is restricted to in-frame clones and leaves out a portion. That table supplies the V and J calls and clone size; D and trimming were determined from the DNA. The table shows 60,000 to 75,000 clones, with 88% occurring only once. Specimen: peripheral blood. The sequence was collected from a human donor in a cohort sampled during active COVID-19.

CDR3 protein: CASSLRTSGRETQYF. The CDR3, as DNA: TGTGCCAGCAGTCTCAGGACTAGCGGGCGAGAGACCCAGTACTTC. The gene calls are TRBV27 and TRBJ2-5; TRBD2 matches 11 bases. This CDR3 has 15 amino acids. V trimming: 5 bases; J trimming: 4 bases; junction bases outside the gene matches: 6. The V gene's germline CDR1 is MNHEY and CDR2 SMNVEV (reference sequence).